These T cell receptor beta chains were read from a single sample in a study of T-cell reconstitution after alpha-beta-depleted transplantation in children. TCRdb passed the PCR reads through MiXCR, listing each CDR3 protein once. The sample consists of 440,000 or so distinct CDR3 sequences, roughly 43% of them appearing once. This material consisted of PBMCs, taken before TCRalphabeta/CD19-depleted stem cell transplant. The receptors derive from a girl aged 2 to 9 with aplastic anemia, due to receive a stem cell transplant. Each CDR3 is given with its conserved first and last residue. D genes are given only for firm matches. Not every row has a clone size; where given, it reads once, few, many or a size class.

d_call j_call v_call cdr3_length clone_size cdr3_aa cdr3_nt
TRBD1 TRBJ1-4 TRBV7-9 14 few CASFPRQGNEKLFF TGTGCCAGCTTTCCCCGACAGGGGAACGAAAAACTGTTTTTT
TRBD2 TRBJ2-5 TRBV20-1 14 - CSASRLGGPGTQYF TGCAGTGCTTCCCGTCTGGGAGGGCCCGGGACCCAGTACTTC
- TRBJ1-5 TRBV12-3/TRBV12-4 16 many CASSFGSRGVYQPQHF TGTGCCAGCAGTTTCGGTTCCAGGGGCGTTTATCAGCCCCAGCATTTT
- TRBJ2-2 TRBV5-1 15 - CASSSGLTNTGELFF TGCGCCAGCAGCTCGGGACTGACGAACACCGGGGAGCTGTTTTTT
TRBD2 TRBJ2-1 TRBV28 15 - CASSEPGSGSDEQFF TGTGCCAGCTCAGAGCCGGGTAGCGGGAGTGATGAGCAGTTCTTC
- TRBJ2-1 TRBV20-1 16 - CSASPLIAALNNEQFF TGCAGTGCTAGCCCCCTCATAGCGGCGCTTAACAATGAGCAGTTCTTC
- TRBJ1-6 TRBV7-2 14 few CASSAPLGVSPLHF TGTGCCAGCAGCGCACCTCTCGGGGTGTCACCCCTCCACTTT
- TRBJ1-5 TRBV20-1 15 many CSARTTLTPGQPQHF TGCAGTGCTAGGACTACCCTGACACCGGGGCAGCCCCAGCATTTT
TRBD1 TRBJ1-5 TRBV5-1 14 - CASSVTGENQPQHF TGCGCCAGCAGCGTTACAGGGGAGAATCAGCCCCAGCATTTT
TRBD1 TRBJ2-1 TRBV6-1 13 - CASSGRGHNEQFF TGTGCCAGCTCGGGCAGGGGGCACAATGAGCAGTTCTTC
- TRBJ2-1 TRBV9 17 few CASSVTGARLNYNEQFF TGTGCCAGCAGCGTAACGGGGGCCAGACTAAACTACAATGAGCAGTTCTTC
- TRBJ1-4 TRBV7-2 14 many CASSLDTGNEKLFF TGTGCCAGCAGCTTAGACACAGGAAATGAAAAACTGTTTTTT
TRBD1 TRBJ1-4 TRBV29-1 13 few CSGSTGPLEKLFF TGCAGCGGATCGACAGGGCCTCTTGAAAAACTGTTTTTT
- TRBJ1-1 TRBV12-3/TRBV12-4 15 few CASSLAEAPGTEAFF TGTGCCAGCAGTTTAGCTGAGGCCCCGGGGACTGAAGCTTTCTTT
- TRBJ2-1 TRBV5-6 12 - CASSSGLGEQFF TGTGCCAGCAGCTCGGGACTTGGGGAGCAGTTCTTC
- TRBJ1-6 TRBV2 13 - CASSEDSPRHLHF TGTGCCAGCAGTGAAGATTCTCCTAGGCACCTCCACTTT
- TRBJ1-2 TRBV6-1 14 few CASSGVGGAIGYTF TGTGCCAGCAGTGGGGTCGGGGGCGCGATTGGCTACACCTTC
- TRBJ2-1 TRBV20-1 14 - CSAIQRSSYNEQFF TGCAGTGCTATACAGCGGAGCTCCTACAATGAGCAGTTCTTC
- TRBJ2-7 TRBV4-2 11 - CASSNTGEQYF TGTGCCAGCAGCAATACAGGCGAGCAGTACTTC
TRBD1 TRBJ1-1 TRBV30 13 - CAWNTGEWTEAFF TGTGCCTGGAATACAGGGGAGTGGACTGAAGCTTTCTTT
- TRBJ2-1 TRBV6-2/TRBV6-3 13 - CASSYTVANEQFF TGTGCCAGCAGTTACACAGTGGCCAATGAGCAGTTCTTC
TRBD2 TRBJ2-1 TRBV20-1 18 many CSAATLRTSGRSDNEQFF TGCAGTGCTGCGACCCTCCGGACTAGCGGGAGGAGCGACAATGAGCAGTTCTTC
- TRBJ1-1 TRBV3-1 13 - CASSHRENTEAFF TGTGCCAGCAGCCACAGGGAGAACACTGAAGCTTTCTTT
- TRBJ2-3 TRBV7-9 15 - CASSYLSLSTDTQYF TGTGCCAGCAGCTATCTTAGCCTTAGCACAGATACGCAGTATTTT